The clone carrying this T cell receptor (beta chain) was seen a few times. Its specificity is unknown. This sample is part of a study of T cell responses to AZD1222 COVID-19 vaccine. Germline-derived CDR1 and CDR2 are SNHLY and FYNNEI. Trimming left V 9 bases short and J 3 bases short, with 12 bases between. The CDR3 totals 13 residues. The assay was immunoSEQ multiplex PCR, and TCRdb's table has in-frame clones only and misses some. Here the sample spans about 88,000 clones, 90% being singletons. Findings of the study overall: A reported finding is that nearly half of spike-specific TCRs target unmutated variant regions. Females made up more of the donors, who were largely white British, and clonal diversity may have come out too low.

V usage is TRBV2 and J usage is TRBJ1-5, with D possibly TRBD1 on 5 matching bases. The sample was peripheral blood, taken 28 days after the second AZD1222 dose. This TCR was sampled from an adult who received the AZD1222 COVID-19 vaccine. CDR3 nucleotide sequence: TGTGCCAGTCACAGGAACTTCAATCAGCCCCAGCATTTT. Translated: CASHRNFNQPQHF.